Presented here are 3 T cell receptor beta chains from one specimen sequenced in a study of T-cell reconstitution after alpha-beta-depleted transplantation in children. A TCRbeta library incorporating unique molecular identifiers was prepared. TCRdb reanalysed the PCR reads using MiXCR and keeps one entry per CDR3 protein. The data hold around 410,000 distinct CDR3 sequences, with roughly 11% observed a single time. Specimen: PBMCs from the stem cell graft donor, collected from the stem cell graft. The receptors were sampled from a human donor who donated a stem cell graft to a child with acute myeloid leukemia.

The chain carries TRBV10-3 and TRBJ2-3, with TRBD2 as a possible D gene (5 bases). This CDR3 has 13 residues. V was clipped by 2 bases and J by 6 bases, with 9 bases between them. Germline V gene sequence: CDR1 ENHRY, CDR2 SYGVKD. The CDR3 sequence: CAISEQTTDTQYF. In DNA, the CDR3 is TGTGCCATCAGTGAGCAGACTACCGATACGCAGTATTTT.

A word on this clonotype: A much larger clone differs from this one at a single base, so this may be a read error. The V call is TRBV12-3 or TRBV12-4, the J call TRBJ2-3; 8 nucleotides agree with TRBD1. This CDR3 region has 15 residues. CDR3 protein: CASSQGQGFTATQYF. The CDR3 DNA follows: TGTGCCAGCAGCCAAGGACAGGGCTTCACAGCTACGCAGTATTTT.

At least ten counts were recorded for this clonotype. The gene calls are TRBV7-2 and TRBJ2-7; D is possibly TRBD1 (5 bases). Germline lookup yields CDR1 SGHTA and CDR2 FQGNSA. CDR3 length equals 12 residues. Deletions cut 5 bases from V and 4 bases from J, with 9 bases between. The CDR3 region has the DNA TGTGCCAGCAGCAAGACAGATTACGAGCAGTACTTC. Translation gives CASSKTDYEQYF.